This T cell receptor beta chain was sequenced for a study of T cell responses to AZD1222 COVID-19 vaccine. Here immunoSEQ multiplex PCR was the method, and the copy in TCRdb shows in-frame clones only, minus some. This sample has 53,000 or so clones, with roughly 85% found just once. Germline V CDR1 and CDR2: MRHNA, SNTAGT. The CDR3 is 14 residues long. V gave up 6 bases and J gave up 7 bases; unmatched junction bases: 6. V and J are TRBV6-4 and TRBJ2-1, with 10 bases fitting TRBD2. The material was peripheral blood, obtained on day 0 of MenACWY control vaccination. The receptor comes from an adult in good health. CDR3 protein: CASREREGLNEQFF. The CDR3 nucleotides are TGTGCCAGCAGGGAGCGGGAGGGCCTAAATGAGCAGTTCTTC.